Detailed here is one TCR beta chain. Researchers sorted participants into cohorts using their self-reported clinical history. Recovered status in Cohort 3 required two negative PCRs, clearance, or symptom resolution. In the source study's methods: Amplifying reference gene primers gave estimates of nucleated cell counts. Some clones are missing from TCRdb's copy, which holds only in-frame ones; the method was immunoSEQ multiplex PCR. The V and J calls and clone size were taken over from that table, and D and trimming were inferred from the DNA. The sample has almost 500,000 clones, 88% seen once. The sample is drawn from a study of blood T cell repertoires in COVID-19. The overall study: The cDNA or gDNA used as material had been derived from T cells, B-cell-depleted T cells, or PBMCs.

The CDR3 is 12 residues long. The ends were cut back, 1 base at V and 11 bases at J, with 11 bases in the middle. Germline CDR1 is LGHDT and CDR2 is YNNKEL (reference sequence). This sequence joins TRBV3-1 (or the pseudogene TRBV3-2) and TRBJ1-1, with a weak D call TRBD1 (6 bases). The sequence came from a woman aged 55-69 years who had recovered from COVID-19. The sequencing sample was made of PBMCs or T cells enriched from blood (not recorded which). This CDR3 is CASSQVGGRAFF. CDR3 nucleotides: TGTGCCAGCAGCCAAGTGGGGGGGCGTGCTTTCTTT.